This TCR beta chain was captured in a study of cytomegalovirus exposure and HLA in healthy donors. Regarding the study as a whole: TCR beta V segments were, for the most part, productive about 87% or about 30% of the time in an earlier analysis. V- and J-gene trimming in TCR beta was tied to a missense DCLRE1C variant by an analysis performed later.

PCR was performed using 60 Vbeta and 13 Jbeta primers. Sequencing was performed with immunoSEQ multiplex PCR; in TCRdb, only in-frame clones are kept and a portion is missing. The sample has 85,000 to 100,000 clones, 64% seen once; the top ten hold 2.3%. This CDR3 has 18 residues. V was shortened by 0 bases and J by 8 bases, with 24 bases between the two germline ends. Looked up from germline, CDR1 is SEHNR and CDR2 is FQNEAQ (reference sequence). As regards this clone: What it binds is unknown.

The source of this sequence is a human donor in good health. The chain combines TRBV7-9 with TRBJ2-3, with a tentative D call TRBD2 (6 bases). The sequenced sample consisted of PBMCs. CDR3: CASSLASLGDWIPGTQYF. The CDR3, as DNA: TGTGCCAGCAGCTTAGCGTCTTTGGGGGACTGGATACCGGGTACGCAGTATTTT.